The clone carrying this T cell receptor beta chain was counted between two and nine times. Trimming left V 5 bases short and J 6 bases short, with 17 bases between. CDR1 and CDR2 (germline): MNHNS, SASEGT. This CDR3 is built from 15 residues. The data stem from a study of metastatic and nonmetastatic thyroid tumors. Methods used by the authors: What underpinned the distant-metastasis classifier for papillary thyroid cancer was the set of CDR3 differences across clinicopathological groups. TCRdb re-analyzed the PCR reads through MiXCR. What appears here as the V and J calls and clone size reflects TCRdb's work, not the paper's. This table has approximately 38,000 clones, about 29% appearing once. Until they underwent thyroid surgery, no patient had received any treatment.

This TCR derives from a male donor with papillary thyroid cancer or a benign thyroid nodule (not recorded which). Some clones in this sample may be carry-over from other donors' samples. This rearrangement joins TRBV6-1 to TRBJ2-1; tentative D call: TRBD1 (6 bases). The sample consisted of blood. This CDR3 is CASSQNRVGGNEQFF. CDR3 DNA sequence: TGTGCCAGCAGTCAAAACAGGGTAGGGGGCAATGAGCAGTTCTTC.